Below, 16 T cell receptor beta chains from the same sample are listed, as sequenced in a study of OX40 agonist ivuxolimab in advanced cancers. Data came from immunoSEQ multiplex PCR; TCRdb stores just in-frame clones and leaves some out. The sample carries 70,000 to 85,000 clones, about nine tenths recorded once. The sequencing used CD4+ or CD8+ T cells sorted from blood, collected in a trial of the OX40 agonist ivuxolimab. Source of these receptors: an adult with an advanced solid tumor such as melanoma, head and neck, liver or kidney cancer.

The V gene is TRBV27, the J gene TRBJ2-7, with 7 bases identical to TRBD2. Germline CDR1 and CDR2: MNHEY and SMNVEV (reference sequence). The trim removed 3 bases at V and 0 bases at J, leaving 5 bases unmatched. There are 15 residues in the CDR3. This CDR3 is CASSFSGLLSYEQYF. The CDR3, as DNA: TGTGCCAGCAGTTTCTCGGGACTACTCTCCTACGAGCAGTACTTC.

The V and J genes are TRBV18 and TRBJ2-1, with D perhaps given as TRBD1 or TRBD2 (5 bases each). Germline V gene lookup returns CDR1 KGHSH and CDR2 LQKENI. The V and J ends lost 3 bases and 10 bases respectively, with 19 bases between them. The CDR3 covers 15 residues. CDR3 nucleotides: TGTGCCAGCTCACCCCGAGAGGGTGGGGACGGGGAGCAGTTCTTC. This gives the protein CASSPREGGDGEQFF.

This rearrangement joins TRBV6-5 to TRBJ1-5; D might be TRBD1 (6 bases). Germline V lookup: CDR1 MNHEY, CDR2 SVGAGI. The ends were cut back, 4 bases at V and 4 bases at J, with 8 bases in the middle. This CDR3 spans 13 amino acids. Here the CDR3 reads CASSFQGNQPQHF. In DNA, the CDR3 is TGTGCCAGCAGTTTTCAGGGGAATCAGCCCCAGCATTTT.

V usage is TRBV7-3 and J usage is TRBJ2-1; 12 nucleotides line up with TRBD2. Trimming cost V 5 bases and J 10 bases; bases outside gene matches: 6. The germline gives CDR1 SGHTA, CDR2 FQGTGA. The CDR3 runs to 14 residues. The CDR3 DNA sequence: TGTGCCAGCAGCCCGGGACTAGCGGGCGGGGAGCAGTTCTTC. It specifies CASSPGLAGGEQFF.

The chain is built from TRBV5-6 and TRBJ2-3, with TRBD1 as a possible D gene (6 bases). The germline gives CDR1 SGHDT, CDR2 YYEEEE. The length of the CDR3 is 14 residues. The V end lost 4 bases, the J end lost 6 bases, and 15 bases lay between the germline ends. The CDR3 is CASSPLGTMDTQYF. CDR3 nucleotide sequence: TGTGCCAGCAGCCCCCTTGGGACAATGGATACGCAGTATTTT.

This sequence joins TRBV30 and TRBJ2-3; TRBD2 aligns across 8 bases. The CDR3 runs 14 residues. Trimming at V came to 0 bases and at J to 1 base, leaving 0 bases not matched to a gene. CDR1 and CDR2 from the germline V gene are GTSNPN and SVGIG (reference sequence). The CDR3 loop reads CAWSVLAGTDTQYF. In DNA, the CDR3 is TGTGCCTGGAGTGTACTAGCGGGCACAGATACGCAGTATTTT.

The chain carries TRBV6-5 and TRBJ2-7; possible D gene TRBD2, 5 bases. CDR3 size: 13 residues. The germline gives CDR1 MNHEY, CDR2 SVGAGI. V dropped 5 bases and J dropped 4 bases, with 12 bases sitting between them. CDR3 sequence: CASSEGWFYEQYF. Here the CDR3 DNA reads TGTGCCAGCAGTGAGGGTTGGTTTTACGAGCAGTACTTC.

The J gene is TRBJ2-1, the V gene TRBV19; no clear D. There are 15 residues in the CDR3. CDR1 and CDR2 from the germline V gene are LNHDA and SQIVND (reference sequence). Trimming left V 3 bases short and J 0 bases short, with 9 bases between. CDR3 in amino acids: CASSMWPPSYNEQFF. The DNA for the CDR3 is TGTGCCAGTAGTATGTGGCCTCCCTCCTACAATGAGCAGTTCTTC.

V gene TRBV11-2 combines with J gene TRBJ2-1, with TRBD2 as a possible D gene (6 bases). The CDR3 is 14 residues long. Deletions cut 5 bases from V and 9 bases from J, with 17 bases between. CDR1 is SGHAT, CDR2 FQNNGV, per germline. CDR3 in DNA: TGTGCCAGCAGCCCGGGGACTTCCGGACCTGAGCAGTTCTTC. This gives the protein CASSPGTSGPEQFF.

This chain links TRBV30 with TRBJ2-4, with D possibly TRBD1 on 6 matching bases. V was clipped by 4 bases and J by 0 bases, with 13 bases between them. Per the germline V gene, CDR1 is GTSNPN and CDR2 is SVGIG (reference sequence). This CDR3 is built from 15 residues. The CDR3 nucleotides are TGTGCCTGGACCTCAGGGGCCCTAGCCAAAAACATTCAGTACTTC. This translates into CAWTSGALAKNIQYF.

The CDR3 bases are TGTGCCAGCAGCTCCCTGGGGGTGGGGACAGATACGCAGTATTTT. Residues: CASSSLGVGTDTQYF. The chain joins TRBV11-2 to TRBJ2-3; D may be TRBD1 or TRBD2 (5 bases each). Germline assignment: CDR1 SGHAT and CDR2 FQNNGV. V was cut by 4 bases and J by 3 bases, with 14 bases left in between. CDR3 size: 15 residues. The variable domain in full, with the rest retrieved from reference TRBV11-2 and TRBJ2-3, is EAGVAQSPRYKIIEKRQSVAFWCNPISGHATLYWYQQILGQGPKLLIQFQNNGVVDDSQLPKDRFSAERLKGVDSTLKIQPAKLEDSAVYLCASSSLGVGTDTQYFGPGTRLTVL.

The chain carries TRBV4-1 and TRBJ2-7; TRBD2 matches 8 bases. Germline-derived CDR1 and CDR2 are MGHRA and YSYEKL. V dropped 5 bases and J dropped 5; count of bases not matched to a gene: 11. The CDR3 contains 15 residues. CDR3 sequence (DNA): TGCGCCAGCAGCTCCCGGGCGGGAGGAAAAGACGAGCAGTACTTC. Its translation is CASSSRAGGKDEQYF.

The rearrangement joins TRBV7-8 to TRBJ1-5; 9 bases map to TRBD1. V shed 0 bases and J 0 bases; nucleotides not matched to a gene: 9. Germline V lookup: CDR1 SGHVS, CDR2 FQNEAQ. The CDR3 runs to 19 residues. The CDR3 spells CASSLAVGQGGNSNQPQHF. Here the CDR3 DNA reads TGTGCCAGCAGCTTAGCTGTGGGACAGGGTGGAAATAGCAATCAGCCCCAGCATTTT.

CDR3 sequence reads: CASSLWDRGHGYTF. CDR3 bases: TGTGCCAGCAGCTTATGGGACAGGGGGCATGGCTACACCTTC. V usage is TRBV7-9 and J usage is TRBJ1-2, with 12 bases lining up with TRBD1. The CDR3 sequence is 14 residues long. CDR1 is SEHNR, CDR2 FQNEAQ, per germline (reference sequence). With V trimmed by 2 bases and J by 6 bases, 1 base remained unmatched.

This chain uses TRBV27 with TRBJ1-1, with D uncertain. Trimming cost V 8 bases and J 5 bases, with 15 bases left between them. The CDR3 consists of 13 residues. Germline loops: CDR1 MNHEY, CDR2 SMNVEV (reference sequence). CDR3 sequence: CASYPTGSTEAFF. In nucleotides, the CDR3 is TGTGCCAGCTACCCCACGGGAAGTACTGAAGCTTTCTTT.

This sequence joins TRBV28 and TRBJ2-1; 8 positions agree with TRBD2. Trimming cost V 2 bases and J 12 bases; bases outside gene matches: 12. CDR3 length: 15 amino acids. Looked up from germline, CDR1 is MDHEN and CDR2 is SYDVKM. For the CDR3, the DNA is TGTGCCAGCAGTTTACGATCGGGAGGGCCCGGGTGGCAGTTCTTC. Encoded protein: CASSLRSGGPGWQFF.